Listed below are T cell receptor beta chains from one sample, sequenced in a study of blood T cell repertoires in COVID-19. Data came from immunoSEQ multiplex PCR; TCRdb stores just in-frame clones and leaves some out. The sample lists around 130,000 clones; about 80% were seen once. The sample taken for sequencing was peripheral blood. These receptor sequences come from a woman aged 55-69 years with acute or convalescent COVID-19. Both conserved end residues are part of each CDR3. D genes are given only for firm matches. For some rows the clone size is stated as once, few or many, or as a class when expanded; others skip it.

>TRBD1|.|TRBJ1-2|TRBV12-3/TRBV12-4
CASRRTGDYGYTF
TGTGCCAGCCGGAGGACAGGGGACTATGGCTACACCTTC
>.|.|TRBJ1-2|TRBV24-1
CATSDPGYGYTF
TGTGCCACCAGTGATCCAGGGTATGGCTACACCTTC
>.|.|TRBJ1-2|TRBV29-1
CSAESGKYGYTF
TGCAGCGCAGAATCAGGGAAATATGGCTACACCTTC
>.|.|TRBJ1-5|TRBV24-1
CATSDSLAVNQPQHF
TGTGCCACCAGTGATTCTCTCGCAGTCAATCAGCCCCAGCATTTT
>TRBD1|few|TRBJ1-5|TRBV2
CASSADRGGQPQHF
TGTGCCAGCAGCGCCGACAGGGGTGGTCAGCCCCAGCATTTT
>.|.|TRBJ2-2|TRBV7-9
CASSPRAPNTGELFF
TGTGCCAGCAGCCCCAGGGCCCCCAACACCGGGGAGCTGTTTTTT
>.|.|TRBJ1-1|TRBV19
CASRGGARAFF
TGTGCCAGTAGGGGAGGGGCGCGAGCTTTCTTT
>.|few|TRBJ1-4|TRBV7-9
CASSPEVGAPGKLFF
TGTGCCAGCAGCCCGGAGGTGGGGGCGCCGGGAAAACTGTTTTTT
>TRBD1|.|TRBJ1-6|TRBV20-1
CSASPVPGQGISDSPLHF
TGCAGTGCTAGTCCCGTCCCGGGACAGGGGATTTCGGATTCACCCCTCCACTTT
>.|.|TRBJ1-1|TRBV3-1/TRBV3-2
CASSQGTTKLNTEAFF
TGTGCCAGCAGCCAAGGGACAACGAAGTTGAACACTGAAGCTTTCTTT
>.|.|TRBJ1-6|TRBV27
CASSLAGSRVNSPLHF
TGTGCCAGCAGTCTCGCAGGGTCTAGAGTTAATTCACCCCTCCACTTT